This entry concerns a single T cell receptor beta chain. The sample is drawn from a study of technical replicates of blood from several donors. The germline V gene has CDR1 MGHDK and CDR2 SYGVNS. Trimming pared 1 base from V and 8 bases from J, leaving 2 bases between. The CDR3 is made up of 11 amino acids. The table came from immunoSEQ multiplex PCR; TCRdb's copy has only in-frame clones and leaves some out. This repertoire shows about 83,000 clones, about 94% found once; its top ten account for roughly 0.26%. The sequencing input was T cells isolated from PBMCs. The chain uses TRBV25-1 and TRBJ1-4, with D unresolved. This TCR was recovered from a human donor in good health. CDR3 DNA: TGTGCCAGCAGTGAATCGGAAAAACTGTTTTTT. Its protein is CASSESEKLFF. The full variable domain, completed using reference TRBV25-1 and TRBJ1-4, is EADIYQTPRYLVIGTGKKITLECSQTMGHDKMYWYQQDPGMELHLIHYSYGVNSTEKGDLSSESTVSRIRTEHFPLTLESARPSHTSQYLCASSESEKLFFGSGTQLSVL.